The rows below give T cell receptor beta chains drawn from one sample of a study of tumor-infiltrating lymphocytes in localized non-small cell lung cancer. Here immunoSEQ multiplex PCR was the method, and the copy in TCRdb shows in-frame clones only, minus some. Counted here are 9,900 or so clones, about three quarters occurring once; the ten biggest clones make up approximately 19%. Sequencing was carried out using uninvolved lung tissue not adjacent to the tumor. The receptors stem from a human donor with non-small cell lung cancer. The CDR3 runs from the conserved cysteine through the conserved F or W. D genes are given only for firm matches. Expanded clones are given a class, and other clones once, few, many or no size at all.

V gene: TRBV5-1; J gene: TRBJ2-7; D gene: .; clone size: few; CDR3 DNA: TGCGCCAGCAGCGTTGGGGGGCGGGAGCAGTACTTC; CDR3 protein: CASSVGGREQYF
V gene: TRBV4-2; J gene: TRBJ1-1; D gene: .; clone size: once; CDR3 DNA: TGTGCCAGCAGCCAAGGCGGGCAGGGCGGCGAAGCTTTCTTT; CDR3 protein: CASSQGGQGGEAFF
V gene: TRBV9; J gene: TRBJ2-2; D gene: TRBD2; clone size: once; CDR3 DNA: TGTGCCAGCAGCGACCTAGCGGGGGTCACCGGGGAGCTGTTTTTT; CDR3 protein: CASSDLAGVTGELFF
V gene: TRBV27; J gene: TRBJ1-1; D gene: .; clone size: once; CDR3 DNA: TGTGCCAGCAGTTTATCGCGGCTGAGGAACACTGAAGCTTTCTTT; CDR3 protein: CASSLSRLRNTEAFF
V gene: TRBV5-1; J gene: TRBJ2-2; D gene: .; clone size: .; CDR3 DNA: TGCGCCAGCAGCTTCCGGGACGGCGGGGAGCTGTTTTTT; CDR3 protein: CASSFRDGGELFF
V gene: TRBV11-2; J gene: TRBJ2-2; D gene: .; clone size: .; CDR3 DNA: TGTGCCAGCAGCCCCTACTCGATCGGGGTGAACACCGGGGAGCTGTTTTTT; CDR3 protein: CASSPYSIGVNTGELFF
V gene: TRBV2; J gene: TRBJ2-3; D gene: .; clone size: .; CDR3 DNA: TGTGCCAGCAGTGGAAATAGAAGGAACACAGATACGCAGTATTTT; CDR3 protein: CASSGNRRNTDTQYF
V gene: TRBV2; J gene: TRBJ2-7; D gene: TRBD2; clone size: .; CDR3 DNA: TGTGCCAGCAGTGTCGGCGGGAGGGGCTACGAGCAGTACTTC; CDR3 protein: CASSVGGRGYEQYF
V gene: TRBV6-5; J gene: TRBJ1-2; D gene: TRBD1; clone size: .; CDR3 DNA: TGTGCCAGCAGTATACGGACAGGGGGCGGAGGCTACACCTTC; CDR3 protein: CASSIRTGGGGYTF
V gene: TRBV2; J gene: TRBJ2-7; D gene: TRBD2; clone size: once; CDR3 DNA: TGTGCCAGCAGGGGCGGGAGGGGATCGGGGCAGTACTTC; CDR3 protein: CASRGGRGSGQYF
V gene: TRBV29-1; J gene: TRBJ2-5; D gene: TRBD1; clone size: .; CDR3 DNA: TGCAGCGTTGCGATGCAGGGGGCTGGGGCGACCCAGTACTTC; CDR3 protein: CSVAMQGAGATQYF
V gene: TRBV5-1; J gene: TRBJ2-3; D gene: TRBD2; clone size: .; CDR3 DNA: TGCGCCAGCAGCTTGGAGACTAGCGGGGGGCCGGGGACGCAGTATTTT; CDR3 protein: CASSLETSGGPGTQYF
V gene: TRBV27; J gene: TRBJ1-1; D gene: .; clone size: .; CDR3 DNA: TGTGCCAGCAGACGCGACAGGTGGACGAACACTGAAGCTTTCTTT; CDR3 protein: CASRRDRWTNTEAFF
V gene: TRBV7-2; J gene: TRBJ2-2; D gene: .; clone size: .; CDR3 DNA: TGTGCCAGCAGCGCTAGTATCAACACCGGGGAGCTGTTTTTT; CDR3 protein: CASSASINTGELFF
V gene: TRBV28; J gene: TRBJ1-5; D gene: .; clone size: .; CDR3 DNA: TGTGCCAGCAGTTTCGGGCCCTACGGTCAGCCCCAGCATTTT; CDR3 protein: CASSFGPYGQPQHF
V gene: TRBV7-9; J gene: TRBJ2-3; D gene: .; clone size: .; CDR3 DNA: TGTGCCAGCAGCTTAGGATCGGCACGGCGCACAGATACGCAGTATTTT; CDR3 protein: CASSLGSARRTDTQYF
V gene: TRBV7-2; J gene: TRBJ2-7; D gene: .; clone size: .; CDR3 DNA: TGTGCCAGCAGCTTAGCGGTGAGCCCCTACGAGCAGTACTTC; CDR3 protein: CASSLAVSPYEQYF
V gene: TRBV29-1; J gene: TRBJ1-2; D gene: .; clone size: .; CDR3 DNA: TGCAGCGTGTGGGGGGGCGAGCATGGCTACACCTTC; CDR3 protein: CSVWGGEHGYTF
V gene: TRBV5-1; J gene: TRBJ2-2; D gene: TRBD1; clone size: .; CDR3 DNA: TGCGCCAGCAGCCTCGACAGGGGAGCCCTGGCCGGGGAGCTGTTTTTT; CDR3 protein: CASSLDRGALAGELFF
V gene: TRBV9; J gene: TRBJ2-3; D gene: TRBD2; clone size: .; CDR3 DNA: TGTGCCAGCAGCGTAGAGGGACTAGCGGGCTTCAGGGGGACAGATACGCAGTATTTT; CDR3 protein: CASSVEGLAGFRGTDTQYF
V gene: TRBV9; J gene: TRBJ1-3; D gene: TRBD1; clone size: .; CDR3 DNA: TGTGCCAGCAGCGTTGGGACAGGGGGCCAAAGAAACACCATATATTTT; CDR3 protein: CASSVGTGGQRNTIYF
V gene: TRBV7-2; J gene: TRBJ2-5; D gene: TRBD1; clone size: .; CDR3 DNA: TGTGCCAGCAGCCCAAACAGGGGGCCCCAAGAGACCCAGTACTTC; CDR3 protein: CASSPNRGPQETQYF
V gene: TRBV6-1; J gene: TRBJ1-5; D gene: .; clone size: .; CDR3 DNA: TGTGCCAGCAGTGTTAAAGGGGATCAGCCCCAGCATTTT; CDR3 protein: CASSVKGDQPQHF
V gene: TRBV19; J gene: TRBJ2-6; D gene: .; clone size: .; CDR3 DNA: TGTGCCAGTGGGGTATCCGGGGCCAACGTCCTGACTTTC; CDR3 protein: CASGVSGANVLTF
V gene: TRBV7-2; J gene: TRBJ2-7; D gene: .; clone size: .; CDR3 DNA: TGTGCCAGCAGCTTAGTCGGCGGATCCTACGAGCAGTACTTC; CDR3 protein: CASSLVGGSYEQYF
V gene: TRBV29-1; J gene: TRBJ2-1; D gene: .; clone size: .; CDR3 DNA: TGCAGCGTGGGGGTAGACCCTTCGGGACGCCATGAGCAGTTCTTC; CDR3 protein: CSVGVDPSGRHEQFF
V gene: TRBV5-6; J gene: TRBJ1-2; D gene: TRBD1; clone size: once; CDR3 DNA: TGTGCCAGCAGCCCAGATCTGGGACAGGGCAACTATGGCTACACCTTC; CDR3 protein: CASSPDLGQGNYGYTF
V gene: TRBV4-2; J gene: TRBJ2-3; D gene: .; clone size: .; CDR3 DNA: TGTGCCAGCAGCCAAGAAGGTGGCCGCACAGATACGCAGTATTTT; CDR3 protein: CASSQEGGRTDTQYF
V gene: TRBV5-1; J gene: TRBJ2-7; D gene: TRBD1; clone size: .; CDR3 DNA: TGCGCCAGCAGCTCACCGACAGGGGATAGGAACGAGCAGTACTTC; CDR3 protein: CASSSPTGDRNEQYF
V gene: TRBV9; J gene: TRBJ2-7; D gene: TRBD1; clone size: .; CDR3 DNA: TGTGCCAGCGGGGACAGGTACTCCTACGAGCAGTACTTC; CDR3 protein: CASGDRYSYEQYF
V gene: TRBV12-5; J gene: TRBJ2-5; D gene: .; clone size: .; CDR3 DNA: TGTGCTAGTGGTCTTGGCGAGGCAGCCAGCCGGGTACCCCAAGAGACCCAGTACTTC; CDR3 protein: CASGLGEAASRVPQETQYF
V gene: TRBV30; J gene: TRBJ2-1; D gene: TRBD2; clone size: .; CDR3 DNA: TGTGCCTCTTCTCTAGCGGGATTGGATGAGCAGTTCTTC; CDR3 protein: CASSLAGLDEQFF
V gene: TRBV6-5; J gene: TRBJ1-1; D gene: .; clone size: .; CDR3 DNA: TGTGCCAGCAGTTTAAACTGGATTGAAGCTTTCTTT; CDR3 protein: CASSLNWIEAFF
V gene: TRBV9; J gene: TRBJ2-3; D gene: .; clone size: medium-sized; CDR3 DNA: TGTGCCAGCAGCCTGACCGACGGGGGAACAGATACGCAGTATTTT; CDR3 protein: CASSLTDGGTDTQYF
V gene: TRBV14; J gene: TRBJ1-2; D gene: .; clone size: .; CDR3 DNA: TGTGCCAGCAGCCAAAGGTTACAGGGAGACGACTACACCTTC; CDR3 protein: CASSQRLQGDDYTF